A single T cell receptor (beta chain) is shown here with its context. Its antigen is unidentified. The CDR3 consists of 15 residues. V was pared by 0 bases and J by 7 bases, with 14 bases between. CDR1 is SGHNT and CDR2 is YYREEE in the germline V gene (reference sequence). 5'RACE, which relied on constant-segment primers, yielded TCR alpha and TCR beta cDNA libraries carrying sample barcodes and UMIs. Each CDR3 protein gets one entry after TCRdb re-called the 5' RACE reads with MiXCR. The table records approximately 150,000 distinct CDR3 sequences, 6% to 7% of them present only once. This sample was taken from a study of T-cell memory formation after mild COVID-19. Study-wide background: TCR clustering was largely donor specific.

Findings of the study overall: Shrinking CD4+ clones resided mostly in CM and EM, and CD8+ ones in EMRA. Some clones that responded were present in memory (sampled pre-infection), which suggests cross-reactive memory joined.

The rearrangement links TRBV5-4 to TRBJ2-1; TRBD1 is a possible D gene (5 bases). The sequencing input was PBMCs or a T cell subset sorted from them (not recorded which). The receptor was isolated from an adult woman who had mild COVID-19 (a few samples of this study predate the infection). Cell type and time point are not known. The CDR3 region has the DNA TGTGCCAGCAGCTTGGATTTACAGGCCAGGAATGAGCAGTTCTTC. This encodes CASSLDLQARNEQFF.